This T cell receptor beta chain emerged from a study of blood T cell repertoires in COVID-19. The overall study: Whether acute or convalescent, the COVID-19 samples came from the United States, Italy and Spain. PBMCs, B-cell-depleted T cells, or T cells were the source of the cDNA or gDNA that made up the material.

The ends were cut back, 1 base at V and 4 bases at J, with 13 bases in the middle. The germline V gene has CDR1 SNHLY and CDR2 FYNNEI. This CDR3 spans 15 amino acids. Original data processing: Reference gene primer amplification gave nucleated cell count estimates. Assay used: immunoSEQ multiplex PCR; TCRdb lists only in-frame clones, some missing. That table furnishes V, J and clone size, whereas the DNA furnished D and trimming. In the table there are around 300,000 clones, around 85% of which are singletons. The chain carries TRBV2 and TRBJ2-5; D possibly corresponds to TRBD1 (5 bases). The sample consisted of peripheral blood. The receptor was isolated from a woman between 70 and 85 years old with acute or convalescent COVID-19. CDR3 region: CASSEEGVVGETQYF. In nucleotides, the CDR3 is TGTGCCAGCAGTGAAGAAGGGGTGGTGGGAGAGACCCAGTACTTC.